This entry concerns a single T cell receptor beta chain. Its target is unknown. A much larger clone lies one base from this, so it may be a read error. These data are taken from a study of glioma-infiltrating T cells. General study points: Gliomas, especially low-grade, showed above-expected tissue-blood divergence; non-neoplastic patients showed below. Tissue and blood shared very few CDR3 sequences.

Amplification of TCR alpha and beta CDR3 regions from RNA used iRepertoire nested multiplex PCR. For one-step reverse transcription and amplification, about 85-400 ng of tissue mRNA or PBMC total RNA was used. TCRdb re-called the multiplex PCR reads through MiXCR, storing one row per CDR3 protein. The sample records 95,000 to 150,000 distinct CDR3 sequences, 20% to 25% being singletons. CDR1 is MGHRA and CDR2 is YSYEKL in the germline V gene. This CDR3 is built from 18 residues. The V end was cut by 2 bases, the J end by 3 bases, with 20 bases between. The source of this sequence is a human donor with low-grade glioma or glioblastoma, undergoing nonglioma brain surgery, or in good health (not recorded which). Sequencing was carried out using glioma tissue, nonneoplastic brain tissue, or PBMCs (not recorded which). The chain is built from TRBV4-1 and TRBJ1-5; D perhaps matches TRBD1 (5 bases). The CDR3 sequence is CASSQLPSPGPHNQPQHF. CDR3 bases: TGCGCCAGCAGCCAACTTCCTTCACCGGGACCACACAATCAGCCCCAGCATTTT.